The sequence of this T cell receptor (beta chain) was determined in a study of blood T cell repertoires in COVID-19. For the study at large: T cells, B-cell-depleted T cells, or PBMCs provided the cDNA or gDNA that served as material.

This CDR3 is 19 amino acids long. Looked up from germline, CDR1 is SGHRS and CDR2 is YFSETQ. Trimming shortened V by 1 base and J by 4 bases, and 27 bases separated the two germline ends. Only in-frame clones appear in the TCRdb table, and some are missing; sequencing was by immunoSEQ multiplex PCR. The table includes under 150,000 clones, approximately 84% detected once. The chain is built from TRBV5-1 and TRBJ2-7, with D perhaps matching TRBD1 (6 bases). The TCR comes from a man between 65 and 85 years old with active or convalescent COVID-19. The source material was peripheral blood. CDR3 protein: CASSLFSATVGAGAYEQYF. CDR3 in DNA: TGCGCCAGCAGCTTGTTTTCCGCAACCGTTGGGGCAGGGGCGTACGAGCAGTACTTC.